The source of this TCR beta chain is a study of tissue T cells after allogeneic stem cell transplantation. General study points: TCR repertoires tracked anatomic similarity, regardless of disease or transplant status.

Comments on this clone: Its antigen is unidentified. Gene names denote mouse genes. Read data end 1 residue before the CDR3 end; the end is taken from the germline J gene.

The time point was: mouse harvest day 14 after allogeneic transplant. The graft held 10^6 splenic CD5+ T cells and 10^7 T-cell-depleted bone marrow cells. The repertoire was sequenced with immunoSEQ multiplex PCR; TCRdb's copy has only in-frame clones and lacks some. The sample consists of approximately 8,800 clones, 37% of them appearing once. The CDR3 loop spans 15 amino acids. Germline V gene lookup returns CDR1 NNHNN and CDR2 SYGAGS (reference sequence). V trimming: 2 bases; J trimming: 0 bases; junction bases outside the gene matches: 3. The material sequenced was skin. This receptor was identified in a female BALB/c mouse given C57BL/6 T cells with graft-versus-host disease after an allogeneic hematopoietic cell transplant. This chain joins TRBV13-2 and TRBJ2-3; TRBD2 agrees at 7 bases. The CDR3 DNA, read in part, is TGTGCCAGCGGTGACTCTGGGGGTAGTGCAGAAACGCTGTAT. It yields the protein CASGDSGGSAETLY. The complete CDR3 sequence is CASGDSGGSAETLYF.